The present TCR beta chain was sequenced within a study of T cells in Graves' hyperthyroidism and ophthalmopathy. Researchers took RNA transcripts and amplified the TCR beta CDR3 regions from them. The TCR CDR3 first-round RT-PCR relied on the HTBI primer set. TCRdb re-derived calls from the multiplex PCR reads in MiXCR, one entry per CDR3 protein. The sample carries about 420,000 distinct CDR3 sequences, roughly an eighth recorded once. Trimming at V came to 6 bases and at J to 0 bases, leaving 8 bases not matched to a gene. Germline V lookup: CDR1 MNHEY, CDR2 SVGEGT. The CDR3 sequence is 16 residues long. The table lists this clonotype with a few counts.

The chain couples TRBV6-2 or TRBV6-3 to TRBJ2-5, with TRBD1 matching over 9 bases. The source is a young woman with Graves' hyperthyroidism. The sequencing input was blood. DNA for the CDR3: TGTGCCAGCAGAGCTCCAGGGACAGGGTACCAAGAGACCCAGTACTTC. This codes for CASRAPGTGYQETQYF.